The 20 T cell receptor beta chains below were found in one sample sequenced in a study of CXCR3-negative and CXCR3-positive naive CD8 T cells. UMI-tagged TRB cDNA libraries were built via 5' RACE. TCRdb reprocessed the 5' RACE reads and stores each CDR3 protein as one record, lacking DNA. In total, the table holds about 150,000 distinct CDR3 sequences. General study points: More hydrophobic TRB CDR3s were found in CXCR3-positive naive cells than in CXCR3-negative naive cells.

Their target antigens are unknown. Sequences were obtained from naive CXCR3+ CD8+ T cells from blood. Subset of the sample: CD45RO-CCR7+CD27+CD95- naive CD8+ T cells expressing CXCR3 (TNR3+). The receptors come from a human donor in good health. Some clones in this sample may be carry-over from other donors' samples.

The rearrangement links TRBV5-5 to TRBJ2-1; TCRdb indicates TRBD1, and absent DNA this call remains unverified. The CDR3 runs to 15 residues. In germline, CDR1 is SGHKS, CDR2 YYEKEE (reference sequence). The CDR3 sequence is CASSQDSASYNEQFF.

The V gene is TRBV7-9, the J gene TRBJ2-5; no DNA is available, so the TRBD1 call from TCRdb remains unchecked. This CDR3 is built from 15 residues. The germline V gene encodes CDR1 SEHNR and CDR2 FQNEAQ (reference sequence). CDR3 sequence reads: CASSSGQGGIETQYF.

The genes are TRBV7-9 and TRBJ2-7; TCRdb reports TRBD1, a call that lacks DNA to check it against. This CDR3 has 13 amino acids. Germline assignment: CDR1 SEHNR and CDR2 FQNEAQ (reference sequence). This chain's CDR3 is CASSPPGADEQYF.

V gene TRBV7-9 combines with J gene TRBJ2-1; no DNA is available, so the TRBD2 call from TCRdb remains unchecked. The length of the CDR3 is 13 residues. Germline CDR1 reads SEHNR; CDR2 reads FQNEAQ (reference sequence). The CDR3 loop is CASTPVSYNEQFF.

This chain joins TRBV7-9 and TRBJ1-2; TCRdb lists TRBD1, though no DNA is available to test this call. The CDR3 length is 16 residues. Germline assignment: CDR1 SEHNR and CDR2 FQNEAQ (reference sequence). The CDR3 sequence is CASSSFPGQNFYGYTF. Using reference TRBV7-9 and TRBJ1-2 for the parts outside the CDR3, the full variable domain is DTGVSQNPRHKITKRGQNVTFRCDPISEHNRLYWYRQTLGQGPEFLTYFQNEAQLEKSRLLSDRFSAERPKGSFSTLEIQRTEQGDSAMYLCASSSFPGQNFYGYTFGSGTRLTVV.

The rearrangement joins TRBV30 to TRBJ2-5; the D call from TCRdb, TRBD2, cannot be confirmed without DNA. The CDR3 contains 14 residues. The germline CDR1 and CDR2 sequences are GTSNPN and SVGIG (reference sequence). The CDR3 protein is CAWTLTGPQETQYF. Combining the CDR3 with reference TRBV30 and TRBJ2-5 gives the whole variable domain SQTIHQWPATLVQPVGSPLSLECTVEGTSNPNLYWYRQAAGRGLQLLFYSVGIGQISSEVPQNLSASRPQDRQFILSSKKLLLSDSGFYLCAWTLTGPQETQYFGPGTRLLVL.

The chain carries TRBV29-1 and TRBJ2-1. Germline V lookup: CDR1 SQVTM, CDR2 ANQGSEA. The CDR3 totals 13 residues. This chain's CDR3 is CSVEGKHYNEQFF.

The chain uses TRBV6-5 and TRBJ2-5. CDR1 and CDR2 from the germline V gene are MNHEY and SVGAGI. The CDR3 is 13 residues long. CDR3 residues: CASRLGSQETQYF.

V and J are TRBV29-1 and TRBJ2-5; TCRdb names TRBD2, which stays unverified in the absence of DNA. CDR3 size: 13 residues. Germline values: CDR1 SQVTM, CDR2 ANQGSEA. This CDR3 is CSVDSGGVETQYF.

The CDR3 reads CSVVKGAGEQFF. The chain is built from TRBV29-1 and TRBJ2-1; TCRdb gives TRBD1 as the D gene, but with no DNA this cannot be confirmed. The CDR3 contains 12 residues. Germline V lookup: CDR1 SQVTM, CDR2 ANQGSEA.

The chain couples TRBV29-1 to TRBJ2-2; lacking DNA, the TRBD2 call made by TCRdb goes unchecked. The CDR3 has 13 amino acids. CDR1 and CDR2 from the germline V gene are SQVTM and ANQGSEA. The CDR3 protein is CSVEVSGLGELFF.

The chain combines TRBV2 with TRBJ2-3; the D call of TRBD1 rests on TCRdb alone, since no DNA is present to check it. This CDR3 comprises 15 residues. In germline, CDR1 is SNHLY, CDR2 FYNNEI. Here the CDR3 reads CASRGTGRNTDTQYF.

This chain links TRBV5-4 with TRBJ2-2. Germline lookup yields CDR1 SGHNT and CDR2 YYREEE (reference sequence). CDR3 length: 16 residues. CDR3 amino acids: CASSLRRLFNTGELFF.

The gene calls are TRBV12-3 or TRBV12-4 and TRBJ2-7; the TCRdb call, TRBD1, lacks DNA for checking. There are 12 residues in the CDR3. CDR3 loop: CASSPDRYEQYF.

The genes are TRBV5-4 and TRBJ2-5; with no DNA, the TCRdb D assignment of TRBD2 cannot be verified. Germline V gene sequence: CDR1 SGHNT, CDR2 YYREEE (reference sequence). The CDR3 sequence is 16 residues long. CDR3 region: CASSLVGGGPEKTQYF.

J is TRBJ2-1 and V is TRBV7-2. This CDR3 has 14 residues. CDR1 and CDR2 (germline): SGHTA, FQGNSA. CDR3 residues: CASSLDAERNEQFF. The complete variable domain, with remaining parts taken from reference TRBV7-2 and TRBJ2-1, reads GAGVSQSPSNKVTEKGKDVELRCDPISGHTALYWYRQSLGQGLEFLIYFQGNSAPDKSGLPSDRFSAERTGGSVSTLTIQRTQQEDSAVYLCASSLDAERNEQFFGPGTRLTVL.

The chain uses TRBV28 and TRBJ2-3; the D gene TCRdb calls, TRBD2, cannot be checked with no DNA. Germline CDR1 reads MDHEN; CDR2 reads SYDVKM. The CDR3 has 15 residues. The CDR3 spells CASSLRGTSTDTQYF.

The rearrangement links TRBV29-1 to TRBJ2-1; the D gene TCRdb calls, TRBD1, cannot be checked with no DNA. Germline V CDR1 and CDR2: SQVTM, ANQGSEA. The CDR3 runs 12 residues. The CDR3 loop reads CSVPGPRGEQFF.

The chain employs TRBV11-2 and TRBJ2-7. The CDR3 is 12 residues long. Germline V gene data show CDR1 as SGHAT and CDR2 as FQNNGV. The CDR3 region is CASSFANYEQYF.

This rearrangement joins TRBV30 to TRBJ2-1; the TCRdb D gene call, TRBD2, has no DNA to confirm it. The CDR3 consists of 12 residues. Germline V CDR1 and CDR2: GTSNPN, SVGIG (reference sequence). CDR3 region: CAWSITSYEQFF. Full variable domain (missing parts from reference TRBV30 and TRBJ2-1): SQTIHQWPATLVQPVGSPLSLECTVEGTSNPNLYWYRQAAGRGLQLLFYSVGIGQISSEVPQNLSASRPQDRQFILSSKKLLLSDSGFYLCAWSITSYEQFFGPGTRLTVL.